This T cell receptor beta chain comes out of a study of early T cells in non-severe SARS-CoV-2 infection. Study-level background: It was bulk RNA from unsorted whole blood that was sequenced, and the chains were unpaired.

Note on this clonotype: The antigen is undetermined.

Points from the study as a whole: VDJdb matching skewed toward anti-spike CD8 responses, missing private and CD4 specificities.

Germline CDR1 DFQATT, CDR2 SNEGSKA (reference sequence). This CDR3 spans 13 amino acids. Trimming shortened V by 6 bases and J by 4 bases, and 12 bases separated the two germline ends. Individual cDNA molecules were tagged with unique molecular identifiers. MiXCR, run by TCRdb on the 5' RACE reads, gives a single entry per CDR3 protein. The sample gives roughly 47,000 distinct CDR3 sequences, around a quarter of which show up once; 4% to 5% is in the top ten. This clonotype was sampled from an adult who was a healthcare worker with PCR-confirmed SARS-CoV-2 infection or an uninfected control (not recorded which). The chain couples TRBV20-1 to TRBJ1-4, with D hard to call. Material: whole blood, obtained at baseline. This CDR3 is CSAPDFGNEKLFF. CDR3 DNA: TGCAGTGCCCCGGACTTCGGTAATGAAAAACTGTTTTTT.